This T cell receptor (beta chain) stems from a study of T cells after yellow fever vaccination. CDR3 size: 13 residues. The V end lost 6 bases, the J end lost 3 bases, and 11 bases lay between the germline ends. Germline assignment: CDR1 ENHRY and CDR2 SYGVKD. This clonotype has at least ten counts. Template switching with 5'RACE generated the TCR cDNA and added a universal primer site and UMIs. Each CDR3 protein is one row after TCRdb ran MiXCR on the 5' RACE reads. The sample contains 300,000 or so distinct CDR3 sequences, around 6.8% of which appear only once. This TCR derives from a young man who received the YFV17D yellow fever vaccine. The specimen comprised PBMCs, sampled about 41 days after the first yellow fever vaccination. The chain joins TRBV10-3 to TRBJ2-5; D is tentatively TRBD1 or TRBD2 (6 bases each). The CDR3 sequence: CAIRGRTEETQYF. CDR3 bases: TGTGCCATCAGGGGGAGGACAGAAGAGACCCAGTACTTC.